A single sample gave rise to the 2 T cell receptor beta chains below, sequenced in a study of T cells in Graves' hyperthyroidism and ophthalmopathy (dated 2019 in TCRdb). Libraries were constructed by multiplex PCR. TCRdb names Illumina HiSeq 2000 as the instrument used. TCR beta CDR3 regions were amplified from RNA transcripts. The TCR CDR3 was subjected to a first round of RT-PCR using the HTBI primer set and the Qiagen OneStep RT-PCR kit. TCRdb redid the processing of the public reads, applying fastp at Q25 and MiXCR, and retained in-frame beta chains. Each entry is one CDR3 protein sequence, shown with its most common DNA and genes. This sample holds roughly 300,000 distinct CDR3 sequences; roughly 13% were observed only once. Under 30% of the sample comes from the top ten. Material for sequencing was blood. These receptors were collected from a woman in her twenties or thirties with Graves' hyperthyroidism.

This clonotype was seen ten or more times. This chain uses TRBV20-1 with TRBJ2-2; TRBD1 is a possible D gene (6 bases). Germline V CDR1 and CDR2: DFQATT, SNEGSKA (reference sequence). The CDR3 spans 16 residues. V shed 2 bases and J shed 8 bases, with 21 bases lying between them. This CDR3 is CSARRRGRGTGGELFF. The CDR3 DNA is TGCAGTGCTAGACGACGTGGCAGGGGAACCGGTGGGGAGCTGTTTTTT.

This clonotype was observed at least ten times. Here the CDR3 reads CSARECPPCYTEAFF. Here the CDR3 DNA reads TGCAGTGCTAGAGAATGTCCTCCATGCTACACTGAAGCTTTCTTT. This sequence joins TRBV20-1 and TRBJ1-1; no clear D gene. The germline V and J ends were trimmed by 0 bases and 3 bases, with 14 bases remaining between them. The CDR3 loop spans 15 amino acids. The V gene's germline CDR1 is DFQATT and CDR2 SNEGSKA (reference sequence).